The 21 T cell receptor beta chains below were found in one sample sequenced in a study of CD8 T cells in ankylosing spondylitis. Study results and caveats: Blood from ankylosing spondylitis patients appeared to carry a characteristic roughly eight-variant TCR beta motif.

Their antigens are not known. MiXCR, applied by TCRdb to the 5' RACE reads, yields one record per CDR3 protein. Among over 600,000 distinct CDR3 sequences, roughly 19% were seen once, and the ten largest hold over 15%. The specimen was blood, either unsorted or a sorted T cell fraction (not recorded which). The receptor set was obtained from a male donor with ankylosing spondylitis.

The chain employs TRBV20-1 and TRBJ2-3; 9 bases are a match to TRBD2. The CDR3 length is 16 residues. Trimming took 6 bases from V and 1 from J; bases not matched to a gene: 11. Looked up from germline, CDR1 is DFQATT and CDR2 is SNEGSKA (reference sequence). The CDR3 DNA reads TGCAGTGCCGTATCCCTCAGGACTAGCGGCACAGATACGCAGTATTTT. Translated: CSAVSLRTSGTDTQYF.

V is TRBV20-1 and J is TRBJ1-6, with a possible D match to TRBD1 (5 bases). Per the germline V gene, CDR1 is DFQATT and CDR2 is SNEGSKA (reference sequence). Trimming shortened V by 0 bases and J by 12 bases, and 18 bases separated the two germline ends. The CDR3 covers 15 residues. CDR3 sequence: CSARDAGTPLQPLHF. The CDR3 DNA reads TGCAGTGCTAGAGATGCCGGGACGCCCCTCCAACCCCTCCACTTT.

V is TRBV7-2 and J is TRBJ2-1; D is uncertain. Trimming took off 2 bases at V and 10 bases at J, with 6 bases between the two ends. There are 11 residues in the CDR3. Germline V gives CDR1 SGHTA, CDR2 FQGNSA. The CDR3 bases are TGTGCCAGCAGCTTAATGGTGGAGCAGTTCTTC. It translates to CASSLMVEQFF.

The V call is TRBV7-3, the J call TRBJ1-6; D is unclear. Trimming pared 5 bases from V and 0 bases from J, leaving 5 bases between. The CDR3 covers 14 residues. Germline V lookup: CDR1 SGHTA, CDR2 FQGTGA. In nucleotides, the CDR3 is TGTGCCAGCAGCCAAAGCTCCTATAATTCACCCCTCCACTTT. This encodes CASSQSSYNSPLHF. The full variable domain, its missing parts supplied by reference TRBV7-3 and TRBJ1-6, is GAGVSQTPSNKVTEKGKYVELRCDPISGHTALYWYRQSLGQGPEFLIYFQGTGAADDSGLPNDRFFAVRPEGSVSTLKIQRTERGDSAVYLCASSQSSYNSPLHFGNGTRLTVT.

This clonotype was detected a few times. This rearrangement joins TRBV29-1 to TRBJ1-2; D is undetermined. Trimming left V 0 bases short and J 8 bases short, with 13 bases between. Germline assignment: CDR1 SQVTM and CDR2 ANQGSEA. The CDR3 consists of 13 residues. The CDR3: CSVEDLGIGGYTF. CDR3 nucleotide sequence: TGCAGCGTTGAAGATCTTGGGATAGGGGGCTACACCTTC.

This clonotype was seen repeatedly, ten times or more. The chain links TRBV4-1 to TRBJ2-3; 10 nucleotides match TRBD2. Germline CDR1 MGHRA, CDR2 YSYEKL. With V trimmed by 0 bases and J by 3 bases, 6 bases remained unmatched. The CDR3 has 17 residues. CDR3 protein: CASSQDSAGGPTDTQYF. In DNA, the CDR3 is TGCGCCAGCAGCCAAGACTCAGCGGGGGGGCCGACAGATACGCAGTATTTT.

J is TRBJ1-1 and V is TRBV2, with D tentatively TRBD1 (6 bases). V lost 3 bases and J 1 base, leaving 12 bases between the germline ends. The CDR3 spans 15 residues. Germline-derived CDR1 and CDR2 are SNHLY and FYNNEI. In DNA, the CDR3 is TGTGCCAGCAGTGACCGTCGGGGGGCGAACACTGAAGCTTTCTTT. Protein product: CASSDRRGANTEAFF.

This clonotype was counted many times. The chain combines TRBV30 with TRBJ1-2; weak D call: TRBD1 (5 bases). V was pared by 0 bases and J by 4 bases, with 15 bases between. The CDR3 spans 15 residues. Germline V gene sequence: CDR1 GTSNPN, CDR2 SVGIG (reference sequence). The CDR3 spells CAWSVPGSRLYGYTF. CDR3 coding DNA: TGTGCCTGGAGTGTGCCAGGGAGCCGTCTCTATGGCTACACCTTC.

This clonotype was observed a few times. The chain couples TRBV9 to TRBJ2-7; D unclear. The germline gives CDR1 SGDLS, CDR2 YYNGEE. Trimming took 0 bases from V and 0 from J, leaving 13 bases between them. CDR3 length: 16 residues. As DNA, the CDR3 is TGTGCCAGCAGCGTAGGGCCAGCGCACAGCTCCTACGAGCAGTACTTC. This gives the protein CASSVGPAHSSYEQYF. The full variable domain, rest sourced from reference TRBV9 and TRBJ2-7, is DSGVTQTPKHLITATGQRVTLRCSPRSGDLSVYWYQQSLDQGLQFLIQYYNGEERAKGNILERFSAQQFPDLHSELNLSSLELGDSALYFCASSVGPAHSSYEQYFGPGTRLTVT.

The rearrangement uses TRBV21-1 and TRBJ1-1. TRBV21-1 is designated a pseudogene. This CDR3 contains 10 residues. DNA of the CDR3: TGTGCCAGCAGCAATAATAGGGCTTTCTTT. Translated, it gives CASSNNRAFF.

A few counts support this clonotype. The rearrangement uses TRBV27 and TRBJ2-1; D possibly uses TRBD1 or TRBD2 (5 bases each). The V end lost 3 bases, the J end lost 10 bases, and 13 bases lay between the germline ends. This CDR3 is built from 13 residues. Per germline, CDR1 MNHEY and CDR2 SMNVEV (reference sequence). CDR3 DNA: TGTGCCAGCAGTTTCTCCTGGGACGCGGAGCAGTTCTTC. It yields the protein CASSFSWDAEQFF.

The rearrangement uses TRBV7-6 and TRBJ1-1; D is ambiguous. V was cut by 7 bases and J by 1 base, with 10 bases left in between. The CDR3 extends over 13 amino acids. Per germline, CDR1 SGHVS and CDR2 FNYEAQ. The DNA of the CDR3 is TGTGCCAGCAACGACGCAGGGAACACTGAAGCTTTCTTT. Translating gives CASNDAGNTEAFF.

There are a few counts of this clonotype. The chain has TRBV10-3 and TRBJ2-2, with 7 bases matching TRBD2. V shed 7 bases and J 6 bases; nucleotides not matched to a gene: 11. CDR1 and CDR2 from the germline V gene are ENHRY and SYGVKD. The CDR3 is 15 residues long. CDR3: CAIKAGEAVSGELFF. The CDR3 DNA follows: TGTGCCATCAAGGCGGGGGAGGCAGTCTCCGGGGAGCTGTTTTTT.

The chain carries TRBV4-1 and TRBJ2-1; 9 bases are shared with TRBD1. This CDR3 has 15 amino acids. Per the germline V gene, CDR1 is MGHRA and CDR2 is YSYEKL. The V and J ends lost 4 bases and 6 bases, in that order; junction bases with no gene match: 7. Here the CDR3 reads CASSRTGGSGNEQFF. The CDR3 nucleotides read TGCGCCAGCAGCCGAACAGGGGGCAGTGGCAATGAGCAGTTCTTC.

In its sample, this clonotype was seen a few times. This sequence joins TRBV7-9 and TRBJ1-1, with D possibly TRBD1 on 6 matching bases. There are 14 residues in the CDR3. Deletions cut 5 bases from V and 5 bases from J, with 15 bases between. Germline V gives CDR1 SEHNR, CDR2 FQNEAQ (reference sequence). The CDR3: CASSITGKGTEAFF. The CDR3 DNA follows: TGTGCCAGCAGCATAACAGGGAAAGGGACTGAAGCTTTCTTT.

This sequence joins TRBV20-1 and TRBJ1-2; 7 positions match TRBD1. The CDR3 totals 15 residues. Germline V CDR1 and CDR2: DFQATT, SNEGSKA (reference sequence). V shed 0 bases, J shed 3 bases, and the junction held 7 bases outside the gene matches. The CDR3 reads CSARDLLRGDYGYTF. DNA for the CDR3: TGCAGTGCTAGAGATTTACTCAGGGGGGACTATGGCTACACCTTC.

In this sample, this clonotype turned up a few times. V and J are TRBV28 and TRBJ2-7; 8 nucleotides line up with TRBD1. V was clipped by 2 bases and J by 3 bases; unmatched bases: 9. This CDR3 has 16 amino acids. Germline loops: CDR1 MDHEN, CDR2 SYDVKM. CDR3 region: CASSLEGQEAFYEQYF. CDR3 in DNA: TGTGCCAGCAGTTTAGAGGGACAGGAAGCCTTCTACGAGCAGTACTTC.

V and J are TRBV20-1 and TRBJ2-1, with 14 bases that match TRBD2. The CDR3 extends over 16 amino acids. Germline V gene sequence: CDR1 DFQATT, CDR2 SNEGSKA (reference sequence). Germline trimming cut 3 bases from V and 2 bases from J; bases unmatched to any gene: 3. The CDR3 loop reads CSARKGLAGAYNEQFF. CDR3 DNA sequence: TGCAGTGCTAGGAAGGGACTAGCGGGAGCCTACAATGAGCAGTTCTTC.

V gene TRBV6-5 combines with J gene TRBJ2-3, with D hard to call. The CDR3 extends over 13 amino acids. The V end was cut by 2 bases, the J end by 2 bases, with 5 bases between. In germline, CDR1 is MNHEY, CDR2 SVGAGI. CDR3 DNA sequence: TGTGCCAGCAGTTACACCGACACAGATACGCAGTATTTT. Its translation is CASSYTDTDTQYF.

The chain employs TRBV20-1 and TRBJ2-3, with D maybe TRBD2 (6 bases). The germline V and J ends were trimmed by 0 bases and 2 bases, with 27 bases remaining between them. CDR1 DFQATT and CDR2 SNEGSKA come from the germline V gene (reference sequence). This CDR3 comprises 20 residues. The CDR3 bases are TGCAGTGCTAGAGAAACCGGCCCCTGGCAGGCGGGGTTGCTCACAGATACGCAGTATTTT. It yields the protein CSARETGPWQAGLLTDTQYF.

This clonotype was recorded a few times. The chain is built from TRBV3-1 and TRBJ2-3; 7 nucleotides match TRBD2. The CDR3 length is 16 residues. With V trimmed by 1 base and J by 4 bases, 8 bases remained unmatched. Germline assignment: CDR1 LGHDT and CDR2 YNNKEL (reference sequence). The CDR3 DNA reads TGTGCCAGCAGCCAAGTAGGAGGGCGGGAGCCAGATACGCAGTATTTT. It is translated as CASSQVGGREPDTQYF.